This T cell receptor (beta chain) was identified in a study of shared clonotypes between healthy human individuals. Background on the study: Donors consisted of two women and a few men between 18 and 49.

The data were produced by immunoSEQ multiplex PCR, yet TCRdb's version contains in-frame clones alone and is incomplete. The table includes about 870,000 clones, about 92% detected once. The naive CD8 population came from CD45RO-negative cells selected for CCR7, without terminally differentiated effector memory CD45RA+ cells. The donors were all Caucasian adults (living in Nashville, Tennessee). Trimming pared 0 bases from V and 3 bases from J, leaving 16 bases between. The CDR3 has 16 residues. CDR1 and CDR2 from the germline V gene are SGHKS and YYEKEE (reference sequence). V usage is TRBV5-5 and J usage is TRBJ2-7; D unclear. The sequenced sample consisted of naive CD8+ T cells sorted from blood. The sequence came from a man aged 25 to 40 in good health. The CDR3 coding sequence is TGTGCCAGCAGCTTGGGTTCAGCCGACGCCCTCTACGAGCAGTACTTC. The encoded protein is CASSLGSADALYEQYF.